Listed here are 8 T cell receptor beta chains from one sample, sequenced in a study of PD-L1 blockade in urothelial cancer. Data came from immunoSEQ multiplex PCR; TCRdb stores just in-frame clones and leaves some out. The sample records approximately 88,000 clones, roughly 89% being singletons. Time point reported: pretreatment peripheral blood. The material sequenced was PBMCs, taken around atezolizumab (anti-PD-L1) treatment. These TCRs come from a man in his 60s with urothelial cancer.

The genes are TRBV20-1 and TRBJ1-2, with D maybe TRBD1 (5 bases). CDR1 and CDR2 (germline): DFQATT, SNEGSKA (reference sequence). Deletions cut 3 bases from V and 5 bases from J, with 7 bases between. CDR3 size: 11 residues. The CDR3 loop reads CSASREYGYTF. CDR3 sequence (DNA): TGCAGTGCTAGCAGGGAATATGGCTACACCTTC.

This sequence joins TRBV4-3 and TRBJ1-2, with 7 bases matching TRBD1. J was trimmed by 8 bases and V by 3 bases; bases with no gene match: 9. CDR1 and CDR2 from the germline V gene are LGHNA and YSLEER. The CDR3 length is 14 residues. CDR3 protein: CASSQTGTIVGYTF. CDR3 coding DNA: TGCGCCAGCAGCCAGACAGGGACAATCGTCGGCTACACCTTC.

The chain employs TRBV19 and TRBJ1-6; the D gene is possibly TRBD1 (5 bases). Germline V CDR1 and CDR2: LNHDA, SQIVND (reference sequence). The CDR3 is 16 residues long. With 4 bases removed from V and 6 bases from J, the gap between germline ends came to 16 bases. The CDR3 bases are TGTGCCAGTAGTAGTCAGAGAGACAGATCTAATTCACCCCTCCACTTT. Translation: CASSSQRDRSNSPLHF.

The rearrangement joins TRBV6-5 to TRBJ2-7; D not certain. V was clipped by 6 bases and J by 5 bases, with 14 bases between them. This CDR3 contains 13 residues. CDR1 is MNHEY, CDR2 SVGAGI, per germline. CDR3 protein: CASSPYSVDEQYF. CDR3 coding DNA: TGTGCCAGCAGCCCCTACTCCGTCGACGAGCAGTACTTC.

V is TRBV7-2 and J is TRBJ2-1; 14 bases align to TRBD2. The CDR3 is 15 amino acids. Germline V CDR1 and CDR2: SGHTA, FQGNSA. V gave up 5 bases and J gave up 10 bases; unmatched junction bases: 7. The CDR3, as DNA: TGTGCCAGCAGCCTGGGACTAGCGGGAGAAGGAGAGCAGTTCTTC. It is translated as CASSLGLAGEGEQFF.

The CDR3 protein is CAWNLVENQPQHF. The CDR3 DNA sequence: TGTGCCTGGAATTTGGTAGAAAATCAGCCCCAGCATTTT. V is TRBV30 and J is TRBJ1-5; D is unclear. The ends were cut back, 4 bases at V and 4 bases at J, with 11 bases in the middle. The CDR3 is 13 amino acids. Germline loops: CDR1 GTSNPN, CDR2 SVGIG (reference sequence).

The chain carries TRBV2 and TRBJ2-3, with D tentatively TRBD1 (8 bases). Germline V lookup: CDR1 SNHLY, CDR2 FYNNEI. The CDR3 is 17 residues long. V was clipped by 1 base and J by 2 bases, with 16 bases between them. CDR3 bases: TGTGCCAGCAGTGAAGAACAGGGGGGGGATATCACAGATACGCAGTATTTT. It is translated as CASSEEQGGDITDTQYF.

This clone has only one observation. The V gene is TRBV11-2, the J gene TRBJ2-4, with a weak D call TRBD1 (6 bases). CDR3 size: 14 residues. V lost 4 bases to trimming and J lost 5 bases, with 12 bases between them. The germline V gene has CDR1 SGHAT and CDR2 FQNNGV. In DNA, the CDR3 is TGTGCCAGCAGCTCCACAGGGAGTGAAAACATTCAGTACTTC. Its protein is CASSSTGSENIQYF.